What follows is one TCR beta chain and its context. Its specificity is unknown. This specimen comes from a study of Ad26.COV2.S vaccination and SARS-CoV-2 variants. Study as a whole: Intramuscularly, Ad26.COV2.S was given either once or twice, 56 days apart.

Treatment reported: approximately 18 received Ad26.COV2.S at low or high dose, single or two shots; 5 received placebo; per-sample allocation not given. Sampling was done on day 63 after the first vaccine or placebo injection. Study conclusions and caveats: Once vaccination had occurred, spike-specific CD8+ and CD4+ T cell responses reportedly showed substantial breadth. Estimates derived from TCR breadth and depth analyses may have underestimated total T cell responses.

Measured with immunoSEQ multiplex PCR; TCRdb has only the in-frame clones, and not every one. Of roughly 380,000 clones in the sample, around 87% were seen once. The receptor's source is a person between 18 and 65 years old who received the Ad26.COV2.S COVID-19 vaccine or a placebo. Sequenced here: peripheral blood, sampled in a trial of Ad26.COV2.S vaccine versus placebo.

The CDR3, as DNA: TGTGCCAGCAGCCCCGGACTAGCGGGGACAAGCACAGATACGCAGTATTTT. This codes for CASSPGLAGTSTDTQYF. V and J are TRBV5-8 and TRBJ2-3; TRBD2 matches at 12 bases. In germline, CDR1 is SGHTS, CDR2 YDEGEE. The CDR3 is 17 residues long. V shed 4 bases and J 0 bases; nucleotides not matched to a gene: 6.